These T cell receptor beta chains were read from a single sample in a study of blood T cells in healthy people across ages. TCRdb re-analysed the 5' RACE reads in MiXCR, keeping a single row per CDR3 protein. The sample holds about a million distinct CDR3 sequences, approximately 50% seen once. The sequencing sample was made of blood. These receptors were taken from a woman aged 60-70 years in good health. Each CDR3 is given with its conserved first and last residue. The D gene is left open where the match is weak. Rows may omit the clone size; those that give it use once, few, many or a size class.

d_call: TRBD2
clone_size: NA
j_call: TRBJ2-5
cdr3_length: 19
v_call: TRBV20-1
cdr3_nt: TGCAGTGCTAGAGATAGAGGGCTAGCGGGAGGGCCGTACCAAGAGACCCAGTACTTC
cdr3_aa: CSARDRGLAGGPYQETQYF

d_call: NA
clone_size: few
j_call: TRBJ2-5
cdr3_length: 16
v_call: TRBV28
cdr3_nt: TGTGCCAGCAGTTCCTCGGCGTCCCTAGGGGAAGAGACCCAGTACTTC
cdr3_aa: CASSSSASLGEETQYF

d_call: NA
clone_size: NA
j_call: TRBJ2-5
cdr3_length: 14
v_call: TRBV2
cdr3_nt: TGTGCCAGCAGGACGGGACCGCTAAGGGGGACCCAGTACTTC
cdr3_aa: CASRTGPLRGTQYF

d_call: TRBD2
clone_size: NA
j_call: TRBJ2-7
cdr3_length: 15
v_call: TRBV11-2
cdr3_nt: TGTGCCAGCAGCTTAGGACTAGCGGAACCCTACGAGCAGTACTTC
cdr3_aa: CASSLGLAEPYEQYF

d_call: TRBD1
clone_size: NA
j_call: TRBJ2-1
cdr3_length: 16
v_call: TRBV4-2
cdr3_nt: TGTGCCAGCAGCCAAGAGGGACAGGCCGAGGAAGATGAGCAGTTCTTC
cdr3_aa: CASSQEGQAEEDEQFF

d_call: TRBD1
clone_size: once
j_call: TRBJ2-3
cdr3_length: 14
v_call: TRBV6-1
cdr3_nt: TGTGCCAGCAGTGCCACCGGGACAGTCCTTCAGCAGTATTTT
cdr3_aa: CASSATGTVLQQYF

d_call: NA
clone_size: NA
j_call: TRBJ2-7
cdr3_length: 14
v_call: TRBV28
cdr3_nt: TGTGCCAGCAGTTTTGCGCAGGGGTCCTACGAGCAGTACTTC
cdr3_aa: CASSFAQGSYEQYF

d_call: NA
clone_size: many
j_call: TRBJ2-1
cdr3_length: 15
v_call: TRBV5-1
cdr3_nt: TGCGCCAGCAGCCCCGGCACAGGGACCTACAATGAGCAGTTCTTC
cdr3_aa: CASSPGTGTYNEQFF

d_call: NA
clone_size: few
j_call: TRBJ1-5
cdr3_length: 14
v_call: TRBV20-1
cdr3_nt: TGCAGTGCTAGTGAATCCAACAGCAATCAGCCCCAGCATTTT
cdr3_aa: CSASESNSNQPQHF

d_call: TRBD2
clone_size: NA
j_call: TRBJ2-5
cdr3_length: 15
v_call: TRBV11-1
cdr3_nt: TGTGCCAGCAGCCGACGGTCTAGCGGGGTGGAGACCCAGTACTTC
cdr3_aa: CASSRRSSGVETQYF

d_call: TRBD2
clone_size: NA
j_call: TRBJ2-7
cdr3_length: 20
v_call: TRBV11-2
cdr3_nt: TGTGCCAGCAGCTTAGGGTCTCAGCGGGAGTCCCACGGGGCCATATACGAGCAGTACTTC
cdr3_aa: CASSLGSQRESHGAIYEQYF

d_call: TRBD2
clone_size: NA
j_call: TRBJ2-6
cdr3_length: 17
v_call: TRBV12-3/TRBV12-4
cdr3_nt: TGTGCCGGCAGTTTAGCGCTGGGACTAGCGGGGCCCAACGTCCTGACTTTC
cdr3_aa: CAGSLALGLAGPNVLTF

d_call: NA
clone_size: many
j_call: TRBJ1-2
cdr3_length: 13
v_call: TRBV7-2
cdr3_nt: TGTGCCAGCAGCTTAGGGGTTTCGGGAGGCTACACCTTC
cdr3_aa: CASSLGVSGGYTF

d_call: NA
clone_size: NA
j_call: TRBJ1-6
cdr3_length: 14
v_call: TRBV10-3
cdr3_nt: TGTGCCATCAGCCAGAGGGGAAGCAATTCACCCCTCCACTTT
cdr3_aa: CAISQRGSNSPLHF

d_call: TRBD2
clone_size: NA
j_call: TRBJ2-7
cdr3_length: 15
v_call: TRBV20-1
cdr3_nt: TGCAGTGCTAGCCTAGCGGGGACAGCCTACAATGAGCAGTACTTC
cdr3_aa: CSASLAGTAYNEQYF

d_call: TRBD1
clone_size: NA
j_call: TRBJ2-1
cdr3_length: 15
v_call: TRBV7-7
cdr3_nt: TGTGCCAGCAGCTTGTGGACAGGAGACACCAATGAGCAGTTCTTC
cdr3_aa: CASSLWTGDTNEQFF

d_call: NA
clone_size: once
j_call: TRBJ1-1
cdr3_length: 13
v_call: TRBV3-1
cdr3_nt: TGTGCCAGCAGCCACCGGCAGCGGACTGAAGCTTTCTTT
cdr3_aa: CASSHRQRTEAFF

d_call: NA
clone_size: many
j_call: TRBJ2-6
cdr3_length: 15
v_call: TRBV12-3/TRBV12-4
cdr3_nt: TGTGCCAGCAGGGATACTAGCTCTGGGGCCAACGTCCTGACTTTC
cdr3_aa: CASRDTSSGANVLTF

d_call: TRBD1
clone_size: NA
j_call: TRBJ1-2
cdr3_length: 16
v_call: TRBV20-1
cdr3_nt: TGCAGTGCTAGACAGTCCGGGACAGCCTCCGATGATGGCTACACCTTC
cdr3_aa: CSARQSGTASDDGYTF

d_call: NA
clone_size: NA
j_call: TRBJ1-2
cdr3_length: 12
v_call: TRBV29-1
cdr3_nt: TGCAGCGTCGCAGGAGCTAACTATGGCTACACCTTC
cdr3_aa: CSVAGANYGYTF

d_call: TRBD2
clone_size: NA
j_call: TRBJ2-5
cdr3_length: 15
v_call: TRBV20-1
cdr3_nt: TGCAGTGCCCCCAGCCCCGGGAGGGCCCTGGAGACCCAGTACTTC
cdr3_aa: CSAPSPGRALETQYF

d_call: NA
clone_size: NA
j_call: TRBJ2-5
cdr3_length: 8
v_call: TRBV24-1
cdr3_nt: TGTGCCATCTGTGACGGGTACTTC
cdr3_aa: CAICDGYF

d_call: NA
clone_size: NA
j_call: TRBJ2-5
cdr3_length: 14
v_call: TRBV3-1
cdr3_nt: TGTGCCAGCAGCCAAGATACAGGGACAGAGACCCAGTACTTC
cdr3_aa: CASSQDTGTETQYF

d_call: NA
clone_size: few
j_call: TRBJ1-2
cdr3_length: 13
v_call: TRBV12-3/TRBV12-4
cdr3_nt: TGTGCCAGCAGCATACAGGAGAGCTATGGCTACACCTTC
cdr3_aa: CASSIQESYGYTF

d_call: TRBD1
clone_size: few
j_call: TRBJ2-3
cdr3_length: 15
v_call: TRBV7-2
cdr3_nt: TGTGCCAGCAGCCTTGGGACAGGGTACACAGATACGCAGTATTTT
cdr3_aa: CASSLGTGYTDTQYF

d_call: TRBD2
clone_size: NA
j_call: TRBJ2-5
cdr3_length: 14
v_call: TRBV28
cdr3_nt: TGTGCCAGCAGGATAGCGGGAATAGGGGAGACCCAGTACTTC
cdr3_aa: CASRIAGIGETQYF

d_call: NA
clone_size: few
j_call: TRBJ1-1
cdr3_length: 13
v_call: TRBV4-2
cdr3_nt: TGTGCCAGCAGCCAAGTTCTGAACACTGAAGCTTTCTTT
cdr3_aa: CASSQVLNTEAFF

d_call: NA
clone_size: once
j_call: TRBJ2-7
cdr3_length: 16
v_call: TRBV20-1
cdr3_nt: TGCAGTGCTAGAGACACCTACGGATTGGCGGCCTACGAGCAGTACTTC
cdr3_aa: CSARDTYGLAAYEQYF

d_call: NA
clone_size: NA
j_call: TRBJ2-3
cdr3_length: 14
v_call: TRBV7-2
cdr3_nt: TGTGCCAGCAGCCGCAGGGCTGTGGCAGATACGCAGTATTTT
cdr3_aa: CASSRRAVADTQYF

d_call: TRBD2
clone_size: few
j_call: TRBJ2-1
cdr3_length: 14
v_call: TRBV4-1
cdr3_nt: TGCGCCAGCAGAGGGACTAGCGGGTACAATGAGCAGTTCTTC
cdr3_aa: CASRGTSGYNEQFF

d_call: NA
clone_size: NA
j_call: TRBJ1-2
cdr3_length: 13
v_call: TRBV20-1
cdr3_nt: TGCAGTGCTAGAGATATCTCTAACTATGGCTACACCTTC
cdr3_aa: CSARDISNYGYTF

d_call: TRBD2
clone_size: NA
j_call: TRBJ2-1
cdr3_length: 13
v_call: TRBV20-1
cdr3_nt: TGCAGTGCTAGAAGCGGGGGCGGGGGCGAGCAGTTCTTC
cdr3_aa: CSARSGGGGEQFF

d_call: TRBD1
clone_size: many
j_call: TRBJ1-6
cdr3_length: 16
v_call: TRBV13
cdr3_nt: TGTGCCAGCAGCTTAAGTAACAGGGGAAGGGATTCACCCCTCCACTTT
cdr3_aa: CASSLSNRGRDSPLHF

d_call: TRBD2
clone_size: NA
j_call: TRBJ2-1
cdr3_length: 16
v_call: TRBV28
cdr3_nt: TGTGCCAGCAGCCGGCGGCTAGCGGGAGTGTTAGGTGAGCAGTTCTTC
cdr3_aa: CASSRRLAGVLGEQFF

d_call: TRBD2
clone_size: NA
j_call: TRBJ2-1
cdr3_length: 14
v_call: TRBV27
cdr3_nt: TGTGCCAGCAGCAAACTAGCGGTAGACAATGAGCAGTTCTTC
cdr3_aa: CASSKLAVDNEQFF

d_call: NA
clone_size: NA
j_call: TRBJ2-1
cdr3_length: 18
v_call: TRBV29-1
cdr3_nt: TGCAGCGTTGAAGACGTATTATACCAGAGGGGGGATGTGAATGAGCAGTTCTTC
cdr3_aa: CSVEDVLYQRGDVNEQFF

d_call: NA
clone_size: NA
j_call: TRBJ1-6
cdr3_length: 14
v_call: TRBV10-3
cdr3_nt: TGTGCCATCAGTGAGGTGTCCTATAATTCACCCCTCCACTTT
cdr3_aa: CAISEVSYNSPLHF

d_call: TRBD1
clone_size: NA
j_call: TRBJ2-1
cdr3_length: 15
v_call: TRBV4-2
cdr3_nt: TGTGCCAGCAGCCAGACAGGGGGCGGTGGGGCTGAGCAGTTCTTC
cdr3_aa: CASSQTGGGGAEQFF

d_call: NA
clone_size: many
j_call: TRBJ2-1
cdr3_length: 15
v_call: TRBV20-1
cdr3_nt: TGCAGTGCTTCCGGGAGCTTTGATCTTCACAATGAGCAGTTCTTC
cdr3_aa: CSASGSFDLHNEQFF

d_call: NA
clone_size: NA
j_call: TRBJ1-1
cdr3_length: 11
v_call: TRBV30
cdr3_nt: TGTACCTGGAGGCTCCGGACTGAAGCTTTCTTT
cdr3_aa: CTWRLRTEAFF

d_call: NA
clone_size: NA
j_call: TRBJ2-5
cdr3_length: 13
v_call: TRBV2
cdr3_nt: TGTGCCAGCAGTGAATTGCGTTACAATGAGCAGTACTTC
cdr3_aa: CASSELRYNEQYF

d_call: NA
clone_size: NA
j_call: TRBJ2-7
cdr3_length: 16
v_call: TRBV7-9
cdr3_nt: TGTGCCAGCAGCTTAGAGAGTATGGGGGAGGCCTACGAGCAGTACTTC
cdr3_aa: CASSLESMGEAYEQYF

d_call: TRBD1
clone_size: NA
j_call: TRBJ2-5
cdr3_length: 15
v_call: TRBV7-9
cdr3_nt: TGTGCCAGCAGCCAACAGGGGCCGAGGCAAGAGACCCAGTACTTC
cdr3_aa: CASSQQGPRQETQYF

d_call: NA
clone_size: NA
j_call: TRBJ2-1
cdr3_length: 17
v_call: TRBV29-1
cdr3_nt: TGCAGCGTTGAAAGGATACCGGGGGGCGGCTCCTACAATGAGCAGTTCTTC
cdr3_aa: CSVERIPGGGSYNEQFF

d_call: NA
clone_size: NA
j_call: TRBJ2-7
cdr3_length: 16
v_call: TRBV5-1
cdr3_nt: TGCGCCAGCAGCGGGGACCGGGACCAGGTCTTACGATTGCAGTACTTC
cdr3_aa: CASSGDRDQVLRLQYF

d_call: NA
clone_size: NA
j_call: TRBJ2-7
cdr3_length: 12
v_call: TRBV7-7
cdr3_nt: TGTGCCAGTACCCGTAGTTGGTACTCGCAGTACTTC
cdr3_aa: CASTRSWYSQYF

d_call: TRBD1
clone_size: NA
j_call: TRBJ1-6
cdr3_length: 17
v_call: TRBV7-8
cdr3_nt: TGTGCCAGCAGCCCCCGGACAGGGAGGGAAAGTAATTCATCCCTCCACTTT
cdr3_aa: CASSPRTGRESNSSLHF

d_call: NA
clone_size: NA
j_call: TRBJ1-1
cdr3_length: 12
v_call: TRBV29-1
cdr3_nt: TGCAGCGTTGCACGGGCAATCGAGGGAGCTTTCTTT
cdr3_aa: CSVARAIEGAFF

d_call: NA
clone_size: few
j_call: TRBJ2-1
cdr3_length: 17
v_call: TRBV20-1
cdr3_nt: TGCAGTGCTAAGATAAGGGTGGCCCTAAGCTCCTACAATGAGCAGTTCTTC
cdr3_aa: CSAKIRVALSSYNEQFF

d_call: TRBD1
clone_size: NA
j_call: TRBJ2-7
cdr3_length: 19
v_call: TRBV28
cdr3_nt: TGTGCCAGCAGTTTACCCCTCTCTAAAACAGGGGTTAGAGACAATGAGCAGTACTTC
cdr3_aa: CASSLPLSKTGVRDNEQYF

d_call: NA
clone_size: once
j_call: TRBJ2-1
cdr3_length: 13
v_call: TRBV25-1
cdr3_nt: TGTGCCAGCAAAAGATCGTCCTACAATGAGCAGTTCTTC
cdr3_aa: CASKRSSYNEQFF

d_call: NA
clone_size: NA
j_call: TRBJ2-1
cdr3_length: 12
v_call: TRBV20-1
cdr3_nt: TGCAGTGCTAGACCGGCTCACAATGAGCAGTTCTTC
cdr3_aa: CSARPAHNEQFF

d_call: NA
clone_size: NA
j_call: TRBJ2-7
cdr3_length: 13
v_call: TRBV4-2
cdr3_nt: TGTGCCAGCAGCCGAGCACTTGCGGACGAGCAGTACTTC
cdr3_aa: CASSRALADEQYF

d_call: TRBD1
clone_size: NA
j_call: TRBJ2-1
cdr3_length: 14
v_call: TRBV18
cdr3_nt: TGTGCCAGCTCCCCAGACAGGGGGTGGAATGAGCAGTTCTTC
cdr3_aa: CASSPDRGWNEQFF